The 20 T cell receptor beta chains below were found in one sample sequenced in a study of cytomegalovirus exposure and HLA in healthy donors. PCR involved 60 Vbeta and 13 Jbeta primers. Clones were read by immunoSEQ multiplex PCR, and TCRdb kept only the in-frame ones, dropping some. The sample has approximately 100,000 clones; over 75% are singletons. Sequenced material: PBMCs. Source of these receptors: a middle-aged man in good health and CMV-seropositive.

This clone was detected only a few times. The rearrangement links TRBV18 to TRBJ2-1; 8 positions match TRBD1. Germline loops: CDR1 KGHSH, CDR2 LQKENI. The V segment lost 0 bases and the J segment 5 bases; nucleotides outside the gene matches: 3. The CDR3 loop spans 15 amino acids. CDR3 bases: TGTGCCAGCTCACCACCGGACAGGGTAAACAATGAGCAGTTCTTC. Amino acid sequence: CASSPPDRVNNEQFF.

V usage is TRBV5-1 and J usage is TRBJ2-5; TRBD2 might be the D (7 bases). The CDR3 loop spans 19 amino acids. The V end lost 0 bases, the J end lost 2 bases, and 23 bases lay between the germline ends. Germline V CDR1 and CDR2: SGHRS, YFSETQ. CDR3 nucleotides: TGCGCCAGCAGCTTGGTACGGCGGGGGCCCCCTCAATTACAAGAGACCCAGTACTTC. As protein: CASSLVRRGPPQLQETQYF.

The chain carries TRBV7-2 and TRBJ2-7, with D hard to call. Looked up from germline, CDR1 is SGHTA and CDR2 is FQGNSA. The CDR3 contains 14 residues. V was cut by 3 bases and J by 3 bases, with 12 bases left in between. This CDR3 reads CASSFYATGYEQYF. As DNA, the CDR3 is TGTGCCAGCAGCTTCTACGCGACTGGCTACGAGCAGTACTTC.

The chain couples TRBV6-5 to TRBJ2-3; 10 bases fit TRBD2. J was trimmed by 6 bases and V by 4 bases; bases with no gene match: 7. CDR3 length: 15 residues. The germline CDR1 and CDR2 sequences are MNHEY and SVGAGI. CDR3 bases: TGTGCCAGCAGTTTTCCTAGCGGGGGTGCGGATACGCAGTATTTT. Protein product: CASSFPSGGADTQYF.

The chain joins TRBV30 to TRBJ2-5, with 8 bases matching TRBD2. From germline, CDR1 is GTSNPN and CDR2 SVGIG (reference sequence). The CDR3 extends over 15 amino acids. J gave up 2 bases and V 0 bases, and 5 bases lay outside the gene matches. CDR3 coding DNA: TGTGCCTGGAGTGTACGTGGGACTAGTCAAGAGACCCAGTACTTC. This encodes CAWSVRGTSQETQYF.

V gene TRBV4-2 combines with J gene TRBJ2-3; TRBD2 matches 15 bases. With V trimmed by 1 base and J by 5 bases, 4 bases remained unmatched. CDR3 length equals 17 residues. Germline V gene sequence: CDR1 LGHNA, CDR2 YNFKEQ. CDR3 protein: CASSQGTSGGAQDTQYF. The CDR3 DNA sequence: TGTGCCAGCAGCCAAGGGACTAGCGGGGGGGCCCAAGATACGCAGTATTTT.

The chain is built from TRBV5-4 and TRBJ1-2; possibly TRBD1 for D (5 bases). The V end was cut by 1 base, the J end by 4 bases, with 20 bases between. Germline V gives CDR1 SGHNT, CDR2 YYREEE (reference sequence). The CDR3 extends over 17 amino acids. The CDR3 reads CASSLSNIPGGSYGYTF. DNA for the CDR3: TGTGCCAGCAGCTTGTCGAACATCCCCGGGGGTTCCTATGGCTACACCTTC.

On this clone itself: Its ends do not fully match the called genes, so a read error is possible. Other DNA sequences in this specimen translate into the identical CDR3. The genes are TRBV2 and TRBJ1-5; 9 bases match TRBD1. This CDR3 has 15 amino acids. Germline values: CDR1 SNHLY, CDR2 FYNNEI. The CDR3 is CASKGQGISNQPQHF. The CDR3 nucleotides read TGCGCCAGCAAAGGACAGGGGATTAGCAATCAGCCCCAGCATTTT.

The genes are TRBV7-2 and TRBJ1-5, with D maybe TRBD1 (5 bases). V gave up 5 bases and J gave up 7 bases, with 12 bases separating them. This CDR3 spans 13 amino acids. From germline, CDR1 is SGHTA and CDR2 FQGNSA. CDR3: CASSPRGVQPQHF. In DNA, the CDR3 is TGTGCCAGCAGCCCACGGGGGGTACAGCCCCAGCATTTT.

This clone was seen a few times. The chain carries TRBV28 and TRBJ1-2; maybe TRBD1 (6 bases). With 9 bases removed from V and 2 bases from J, the gap between germline ends came to 13 bases. In germline, CDR1 is MDHEN, CDR2 SYDVKM. This CDR3 is built from 13 residues. The CDR3 bases are TGTGCCAGTGACAGGCCATACAACTATGGCTACACCTTC. Protein product: CASDRPYNYGYTF.

The V and J genes are TRBV15 and TRBJ2-6, with 8 bases identical to TRBD1. Germline V lookup: CDR1 LNHNV, CDR2 YYDKDF (reference sequence). Germline trimming cut 5 bases from V and 0 bases from J; bases unmatched to any gene: 12. The CDR3 is 19 residues long. The CDR3 is CATSGTDRGTLSGANVLTF. CDR3 bases: TGTGCCACCAGCGGTACCGACAGGGGAACCCTCTCTGGGGCCAACGTCCTGACTTTC.

There are a few counts of this clone. The genes are TRBV28 and TRBJ2-7, with D maybe TRBD1 (6 bases). CDR3 length: 12 amino acids. V lost 6 bases and J 5 bases, leaving 11 bases between the germline ends. CDR1 is MDHEN and CDR2 is SYDVKM in the germline V gene. CDR3 bases: TGTGCCAGCAGGGTTGCAGGGGACGAGCAGTACTTC. Its protein product is CASRVAGDEQYF.

V is TRBV7-9 and J is TRBJ2-7; D is undetermined. V was pared by 5 bases and J by 5 bases, with 16 bases between. CDR3 length equals 14 residues. CDR1 and CDR2 (germline): SEHNR, FQNEAQ (reference sequence). The chain's CDR3 is CASSKSTGWDEQYF. CDR3 nucleotide sequence: TGTGCCAGCAGCAAGTCCACGGGTTGGGACGAGCAGTACTTC.

The chain links TRBV5-4 to TRBJ2-1, with 10 bases aligning to TRBD1. Looked up from germline, CDR1 is SGHNT and CDR2 is YYREEE (reference sequence). Trimming removed 2 bases from V and 4 bases from J; junction bases left unmatched: 3. CDR3 length: 15 residues. CDR3 loop: CASSFGTGEYNEQFF. DNA of the CDR3: TGTGCCAGCAGCTTCGGGACAGGGGAGTACAATGAGCAGTTCTTC.

This chain links TRBV5-1 with TRBJ2-7, with D possibly being TRBD1 (6 bases). CDR1 SGHRS and CDR2 YFSETQ come from the germline V gene. Trimming shortened V by 3 bases and J by 6 bases, and 16 bases separated the two germline ends. This CDR3 is built from 14 residues. The CDR3 DNA sequence: TGCGCCAGCAGCTCCCAAGGACAGTATGGCGAGCAGTACTTC. It yields the protein CASSSQGQYGEQYF.

The DNA for the CDR3 is TGCGCCAGCAGCCACAGGGACAGCTTCTATGAGCAGTTCTTC. This sequence encodes CASSHRDSFYEQFF. V gene TRBV4-3 combines with J gene TRBJ2-1, with 7 bases aligning to TRBD1. V was pared by 3 bases and J by 8 bases, with 7 bases of the junction left unmatched. The CDR3 is 14 amino acids. Germline CDR1 LGHNA, CDR2 YSLEER.

This CDR3 reads CASNEGDEYNEQFF. CDR3 in DNA: TGTGCCAGCAATGAGGGCGACGAGTACAATGAGCAGTTCTTC. The chain has TRBV9 and TRBJ2-1; D is possibly TRBD2 (5 bases). CDR3 length equals 14 residues. Trimming took off 6 bases at V and 4 bases at J, with 14 bases between the two ends. Germline CDR1 and CDR2: SGDLS and YYNGEE. Full variable domain (missing parts from reference TRBV9 and TRBJ2-1): DSGVTQTPKHLITATGQRVTLRCSPRSGDLSVYWYQQSLDQGLQFLIQYYNGEERAKGNILERFSAQQFPDLHSELNLSSLELGDSALYFCASNEGDEYNEQFFGPGTRLTVL.

This clone was seen a handful of times. For the CDR3, the DNA is TGTGCCAGCAGCTTAAAGGCAGGGCCCTCCTACGAGCAGTACTTC. Protein sequence: CASSLKAGPSYEQYF. The rearrangement uses TRBV7-8 and TRBJ2-7; D might be TRBD1 (5 bases). The V end was cut by 2 bases, the J end by 0 bases, with 11 bases between. Germline CDR1 SGHVS, CDR2 FQNEAQ. The CDR3 spans 15 residues.

The chain links TRBV2 to TRBJ2-5; possibly TRBD1 for D (5 bases). The CDR3 runs to 14 residues. The germline gives CDR1 SNHLY, CDR2 FYNNEI. The V gene lost 4 bases and the J gene lost 5 bases, with 14 bases spanning the gap. The DNA of the CDR3 is TGTGCCAGCAGTGGGGGCCGGAGTACCGAGACCCAGTACTTC. It specifies CASSGGRSTETQYF. The full variable domain, with the rest looked up from reference TRBV2 and TRBJ2-5, is EPEVTQTPSHQVTQMGQEVILRCVPISNHLYFYWYRQILGQKVEFLVSFYNNEISEKSEIFDDQFSVERPDGSNFTLKIRSTKLEDSAMYFCASSGGRSTETQYFGPGTRLLVL.

This clone has just a few counts. J is TRBJ1-5 and V is TRBV21-1; no DNA check was done on the table's D call, TRBD1. TRBV21-1 represents a pseudogene. The length of the CDR3 is 14 residues. In DNA form, the CDR3 reads TGTGCCAGCAGCAGAACAGGGAGCAATCAGCCCCAGCATTTT. As protein: CASSRTGSNQPQHF.